Below are 16 T cell receptor beta chains sequenced from a single sample in a study of blood T cell repertoires in COVID-19. Only in-frame clones appear in the TCRdb table, and some are missing; sequencing was by immunoSEQ multiplex PCR. The repertoire has roughly 290,000 clones, roughly 90% of them found once; the top ten carry 1.5% to 2%. The material sequenced was PBMCs or T cells enriched from blood (not recorded which). The source of these receptors is a woman aged 18-29 years with acute COVID-19.

This clone was seen only once. The rearrangement uses TRBV5-4 and TRBJ2-7; D may be TRBD1 (5 bases). V dropped 1 base and J dropped 5 bases, with 10 bases sitting between them. This CDR3 is built from 13 residues. Germline CDR1 reads SGHNT; CDR2 reads YYREEE (reference sequence). The CDR3 reads CASSLQGPDEQYF. Written as DNA, the CDR3 is TGTGCCAGCAGCTTGCAGGGCCCGGACGAGCAGTACTTC.

V gene TRBV30 combines with J gene TRBJ2-5; TRBD1 aligns across 7 bases. J gave up 7 bases and V 3 bases, and 8 bases lay outside the gene matches. CDR3 length equals 13 residues. Germline-derived CDR1 and CDR2 are GTSNPN and SVGIG (reference sequence). The DNA of the CDR3 is TGTGCCTGGAGGCAACAGGGGATTGGGACCCAGTACTTC. It codes for CAWRQQGIGTQYF.

V and J are TRBV9 and TRBJ1-4, with TRBD1 matching over 8 bases. The CDR3 is 17 residues long. CDR1 SGDLS and CDR2 YYNGEE come from the germline V gene. V was clipped by 4 bases and J by 7 bases; unmatched bases: 15. CDR3 DNA: TGTGCCAGCAGCCCCCATCAAAGGACAGGGAGAGGTGAAAAACTGTTTTTT. It encodes CASSPHQRTGRGEKLFF.

This chain connects TRBV6-5 to TRBJ2-7; the D gene is possibly TRBD1 (5 bases). This CDR3 contains 15 residues. V was trimmed by 5 bases and J by 6 bases, leaving 20 bases between them. Germline values: CDR1 MNHEY, CDR2 SVGAGI. The CDR3 DNA is TGTGCCAGCAGTCCAGTCGGGCAGGGTAAGAGCGAGCAGTACTTC. It is translated as CASSPVGQGKSEQYF.

This chain links TRBV7-9 with TRBJ2-1; D may be TRBD2 (6 bases). CDR1 is SEHNR and CDR2 is FQNEAQ in the germline V gene (reference sequence). The CDR3 length is 17 residues. V was pared by 3 bases and J by 0 bases, with 15 bases between. The DNA of the CDR3 is TGTGCCAGCAGCTTGGGTGGGGACGGGAGCTCCTACAATGAGCAGTTCTTC. As protein: CASSLGGDGSSYNEQFF. The full variable domain, in which reference TRBV7-9 and TRBJ2-1 provide the parts outside the CDR3, is DTGVSQNPRHKITKRGQNVTFRCDPISEHNRLYWYRQTLGQGPEFLTYFQNEAQLEKSRLLSDRFSAERPKGSFSTLEIQRTEQGDSAMYLCASSLGGDGSSYNEQFFGPGTRLTVL.

This CDR3 is CASSKSRGSPLHF. For the CDR3, the DNA is TGTGCCAGCAGCAAATCTCGGGGATCACCCCTCCACTTT. This sequence joins TRBV21-1 and TRBJ1-6. TRBV21-1 is labeled a pseudogene. The CDR3 loop spans 13 amino acids.

Only a few counts were recorded for this clone. The chain joins TRBV20-1 to TRBJ1-5; the match to TRBD1 covers 7 bases. The ends lost 3 bases at V and 0 bases at J; junction bases unmatched: 5. Germline loops: CDR1 DFQATT, CDR2 SNEGSKA (reference sequence). There are 15 residues in the CDR3. The CDR3, as DNA: TGCAGTGCTAGTCAGACAGGGTATAGCAATCAGCCCCAGCATTTT. Its translation is CSASQTGYSNQPQHF.

The J gene is TRBJ2-7, the V gene TRBV7-8, with 10 bases fitting TRBD1. The germline V gene has CDR1 SGHVS and CDR2 FQNEAQ. CDR3 length: 14 residues. J was trimmed by 7 bases and V by 2 bases; bases with no gene match: 5. The CDR3 DNA reads as TGTGCCAGCAGCTTAAGACAGGGGGCTGAAGAGCAGTACTTC. Its protein is CASSLRQGAEEQYF. The full variable domain, in which reference TRBV7-8 and TRBJ2-7 provide the parts outside the CDR3, is GAGVSQSPRYKVAKRGQDVALRCDPISGHVSLFWYQQALGQGPEFLTYFQNEAQLDKSGLPSDRFFAERPEGSVSTLKIQRTQQEDSAVYLCASSLRQGAEEQYFGPGTRLTVT.

J is TRBJ1-6 and V is TRBV21-1; TRBD1, the D gene given by the table, was not confirmed from the DNA. TRBV21-1 is a listed pseudogene. The CDR3 runs 19 residues. For the CDR3, the DNA is TGTGCCAGCAGCATTCGGACAGTTCATCCGGGCTCCTATAATTCACCCCTCCACTTT. Its translation: CASSIRTVHPGSYNSPLHF.

The chain employs TRBV6-5 and TRBJ1-1; D is unresolved. Germline V gene data show CDR1 as MNHEY and CDR2 as SVGAGI. Trimming took 0 bases from V and 3 from J, leaving 11 bases between them. This CDR3 comprises 15 residues. The CDR3 loop reads CASSYSAGGYTEAFF. DNA of the CDR3: TGTGCCAGCAGTTACTCTGCGGGCGGGTACACTGAAGCTTTCTTT.

The chain employs TRBV7-3 and TRBJ2-5, with 9 bases fitting TRBD1. The J segment lost 5 bases and the V segment lost 5 bases, leaving 3 bases of the junction unmatched. Germline V gene sequence: CDR1 SGHTA, CDR2 FQGTGA. This CDR3 is 13 amino acids long. CDR3 amino acids: CASSAGTGETQYF. CDR3 coding DNA: TGTGCCAGCAGCGCCGGGACAGGGGAGACCCAGTACTTC.

The chain has TRBV10-3 and TRBJ1-5; the match to TRBD1 covers 10 bases. CDR1 is ENHRY, CDR2 SYGVKD, per germline. The CDR3 sequence is 13 residues long. V trimming: 8 bases; J trimming: 5 bases; junction bases outside the gene matches: 3. The CDR3 nucleotides are TGTGCCATCGGACAGGGGGAGTATCAGCCCCAGCATTTT. This translates into CAIGQGEYQPQHF.

CDR3 loop: CASSVGLAGGQETQYF. In DNA form, the CDR3 reads TGCGCCAGCAGTGTGGGACTAGCGGGAGGACAAGAGACCCAGTACTTC. The chain couples TRBV5-1 to TRBJ2-5, with 15 bases matching TRBD2. Per germline, CDR1 SGHRS and CDR2 YFSETQ. This CDR3 spans 16 amino acids. The V gene end was trimmed by 5 bases and the J gene end by 2 bases; junction bases not matched to a gene: 4.

Notes on this clone: This sample also contains other DNA sequences that code for the same CDR3. The chain recombines TRBV6-1 with TRBJ2-3; TRBD2 agrees at 11 bases. The V and J ends lost 4 bases and 0 bases, in that order; junction bases with no gene match: 3. The CDR3 is made up of 16 amino acids. Germline V gene data show CDR1 as MNHNS and CDR2 as SASEGT. CDR3: CASSALAGGSTDTQYF. The CDR3 coding sequence is TGTGCCAGCAGTGCTCTAGCGGGAGGCAGCACAGATACGCAGTATTTT.

The rearrangement joins TRBV6-4 to TRBJ2-7; 10 bases match TRBD1. V lost 3 bases and J lost 8; bases outside the gene matches: 4. Per germline, CDR1 MRHNA and CDR2 SNTAGT. The CDR3 runs 13 residues. The CDR3 here is CASSEGQGTKQYF. The CDR3 DNA sequence: TGTGCCAGCAGTGAGGGACAGGGGACAAAGCAGTACTTC.

The chain combines TRBV19 with TRBJ1-6; D remains unclear. Trimming took off 3 bases at V and 7 bases at J, with 19 bases between the two ends. The germline V gene has CDR1 LNHDA and CDR2 SQIVND (reference sequence). The length of the CDR3 is 17 residues. The CDR3, as DNA: TGTGCCAGTAGTATCACCGGGATCCCCCTGTCCAATTCACCCCTCCACTTT. Translating gives CASSITGIPLSNSPLHF.